This is a list of T cell receptor beta chains from one sample in a study of shared clonotypes between healthy human individuals. Produced via immunoSEQ multiplex PCR; TCRdb's table is partial and in-frame only. This sample carries 550,000 to 650,000 clones, approximately 96% of them seen once, and the ten largest clones take about 0.11%. The specimen sequenced was naive CD8+ T cells sorted from blood. The source of these receptors is a woman in her thirties in good health. CDR3s include the opening cysteine and the closing phenylalanine or tryptophan. The D gene is left open where the match is weak. Expanded clones get a size class; other rows say once, few or many, or leave the size out.

CDR3,DNA,V,D,size,J
CASRATYEQYF,TGTGCCAGCAGGGCCACCTACGAGCAGTACTTC,TRBV28,NA,NA,TRBJ2-7
CASSGGGATNEKLFF,TGTGCCAGCAGCGGCGGGGGGGCAACTAATGAAAAACTGTTTTTT,TRBV11-2,NA,NA,TRBJ1-4
CASSQDGLAGGEQYF,TGCGCCAGCAGCCAGGATGGACTAGCGGGCGGCGAGCAGTACTTC,TRBV4-1,TRBD2,NA,TRBJ2-7
CASSLKGIGSYEQYF,TGTGCCAGCAGCTTAAAGGGGATAGGATCCTACGAGCAGTACTTC,TRBV7-9,NA,NA,TRBJ2-7
CASSLAPSLETQYF,TGTGCCAGCAGCTTAGCTCCTAGTCTGGAGACCCAGTACTTC,TRBV11-2,NA,NA,TRBJ2-5
CASSLGWGSNTEAFF,TGTGCCAGCAGCTTAGGATGGGGGAGTAACACTGAAGCTTTCTTT,TRBV7-2,NA,NA,TRBJ1-1
CASSTPMQGGDEQYF,TGTGCCAGCAGTACACCGATGCAGGGTGGGGACGAGCAGTACTTC,TRBV27,NA,NA,TRBJ2-7
CASSFVGSTDTQYF,TGTGCCAGCAGTTTTGTGGGTAGCACAGATACGCAGTATTTT,TRBV27,NA,NA,TRBJ2-3
CASSWGYDSYEQYF,TGTGCCAGCAGCTGGGGCTATGACTCCTACGAGCAGTACTTC,TRBV7-2,NA,NA,TRBJ2-7
CASSGREGSTDTQYF,TGTGCCAGCAGCGGAAGAGAAGGCAGCACAGATACGCAGTATTTT,TRBV9,NA,NA,TRBJ2-3
CASSYAGATNYGYTF,TGTGCCAGCAGTTACGCCGGGGCCACTAACTATGGCTACACCTTC,TRBV6-5,NA,NA,TRBJ1-2
CASSSRTSGRGETQYF,TGTGCCAGCAGCTCTCGGACTAGCGGGAGGGGGGAGACCCAGTACTTC,TRBV7-9,TRBD2,NA,TRBJ2-5
CASGTGPGYTF,TGTGCCAGCGGTACAGGGCCCGGCTACACCTTC,TRBV11-2,NA,NA,TRBJ1-2
CASSWGDGISNQPQHF,TGTGCCAGTAGTTGGGGGGACGGGATTAGCAATCAGCCCCAGCATTTT,TRBV19,NA,NA,TRBJ1-5
CSVVLAGAPSYEQYF,TGCAGCGTTGTACTAGCGGGGGCCCCCTCCTACGAGCAGTACTTC,TRBV29-1,TRBD2,NA,TRBJ2-7
CASSQGVGRAYEQYF,TGTGCCAGCAGCCAGGGGGTAGGCAGGGCCTACGAGCAGTACTTC,TRBV2,TRBD1,NA,TRBJ2-7
CASRRGEAWFGNEQFF,TGTGCCAGCCGGCGGGGGGAGGCCTGGTTTGGTAATGAGCAGTTCTTC,TRBV7-2,TRBD2,NA,TRBJ2-1
CASSLQREAYNEQFF,TGTGCCAGCAGCTTACAGCGGGAGGCCTACAATGAGCAGTTCTTC,TRBV13,TRBD2,NA,TRBJ2-1
CASSFGEQYF,TGTGCCAGCAGTTTCGGGGAGCAGTACTTC,TRBV6-1,NA,NA,TRBJ2-7
CASSLGDTGQFF,TGTGCCAGCAGCTTAGGGGACACCGGGCAGTTCTTC,TRBV7-9,NA,NA,TRBJ2-1
CASSFPSGRSYNEQFF,TGTGCCAGCAGTTTCCCTAGCGGGAGAAGTTACAATGAGCAGTTCTTC,TRBV28,TRBD2,NA,TRBJ2-1
CASRESFWTSGNHEQYF,TGTGCCAGCAGAGAATCTTTCTGGACTAGCGGGAATCACGAGCAGTACTTC,TRBV2,TRBD2,NA,TRBJ2-7
CASSTKTSGIGTDTQYF,TGTGCCAGCAGTACCAAGACTAGCGGGATCGGCACAGATACGCAGTATTTT,TRBV27,TRBD2,once,TRBJ2-3
CSVAQGYNEQFF,TGCAGCGTTGCCCAGGGCTACAATGAGCAGTTCTTC,TRBV29-1,NA,NA,TRBJ2-1
CASSDTGGREKLFF,TGTGCCAGCAGCGATACAGGGGGCCGGGAAAAACTGTTTTTT,TRBV9,TRBD1,NA,TRBJ1-4
CASSPPPRDSGNYEQYF,TGTGCCAGCAGTCCCCCTCCCCGGGACTCCGGTAACTACGAGCAGTACTTC,TRBV5-8,NA,NA,TRBJ2-7
CASSTGTGRQETQYF,TGTGCCAGCAGTACGGGGACAGGCAGACAAGAGACCCAGTACTTC,TRBV2,TRBD1,NA,TRBJ2-5
CASSLGTSGSTYEQYF,TGTGCCAGCAGCTTAGGGACTAGCGGGAGTACCTACGAGCAGTACTTC,TRBV7-9,TRBD2,NA,TRBJ2-7
CASSGYRGGVSYEQYF,TGCGCCAGCAGTGGTTATAGGGGGGGAGTTTCCTACGAGCAGTACTTC,TRBV10-2,NA,NA,TRBJ2-7
CASSEEPGYGYTF,TGTGCCAGCAGTGAAGAACCGGGCTATGGCTACACCTTC,TRBV6-1,NA,NA,TRBJ1-2
CSVESANVNYGYTF,TGCAGCGTTGAGTCAGCGAACGTTAACTATGGCTACACCTTC,TRBV29-1,NA,NA,TRBJ1-2
CASSITENTEAFF,TGTGCCAGTAGTATCACCGAGAACACTGAAGCTTTCTTT,TRBV19,NA,NA,TRBJ1-1
CASSITSGAYEQYF,TGTGCCAGCAGTATAACTAGCGGCGCCTACGAGCAGTACTTC,TRBV6-5,TRBD2,once,TRBJ2-7
CASSLASGTGEQYF,TGTGCCAGCAGCTTAGCTAGCGGGACGGGCGAGCAGTACTTC,TRBV11-2,TRBD2,NA,TRBJ2-7
CASSPSTGQPQHF,TGTGCCAGCAGTCCATCCACGGGACAGCCCCAGCATTTT,TRBV28,NA,once,TRBJ1-5
CASSTGSSYNEQFF,TGTGCCAGTAGTACAGGGAGCTCCTACAATGAGCAGTTCTTC,TRBV19,NA,NA,TRBJ2-1
CASSLDLSYEQYF,TGTGCCAGCAGCTTGGACTTATCCTACGAGCAGTACTTC,TRBV7-1,NA,NA,TRBJ2-7
CASSAEWETQYF,TGCGCCAGCAGCGCGGAGTGGGAGACCCAGTACTTC,TRBV5-1,NA,NA,TRBJ2-5
CASRFPGLAGIYGTNDEQYF,TGTGCCAGCAGGTTCCCGGGACTAGCGGGAATTTACGGGACTAACGACGAGCAGTACTTC,TRBV5-8,TRBD2,NA,TRBJ2-7
CASSLEQLQETQYF,TGTGCCAGCAGTTTGGAGCAACTACAAGAGACCCAGTACTTC,TRBV28,NA,NA,TRBJ2-5
CASSFQTESNSPLHF,TGTGCCAGCAGCTTCCAGACAGAATCCAATTCACCCCTCCACTTT,TRBV7-6,NA,NA,TRBJ1-6
CASSADRGFINYGYTF,TGTGCCAGCAGCGCGGACAGGGGGTTTATTAACTATGGCTACACCTTC,TRBV5-6,TRBD1,NA,TRBJ1-2
CASSPSGLAGVVYNEQFF,TGTGCCAGTAGCCCTTCGGGCCTAGCGGGAGTCGTCTACAATGAGCAGTTCTTC,TRBV19,TRBD2,NA,TRBJ2-1
CASSFDQGDTEAFF,TGCGCCAGCAGCTTCGACCAGGGGGACACTGAAGCTTTCTTT,TRBV5-1,TRBD1,NA,TRBJ1-1
CASSSDYGTEAFF,TGTGCCAGCAGTTCGGATTACGGCACTGAAGCTTTCTTT,TRBV6-5,NA,NA,TRBJ1-1
CASKWSGPDTQYF,TGCGCCAGCAAGTGGTCCGGACCAGATACGCAGTATTTT,TRBV5-1,NA,NA,TRBJ2-3
CAVNRGELFF,TGTGCCGTCAATCGGGGGGAGCTGTTTTTT,TRBV5-8,NA,NA,TRBJ2-2
CASSDSWGSYGYTF,TGTGCCAGCAGCGATTCGTGGGGGAGCTATGGCTACACCTTC,TRBV5-4,NA,NA,TRBJ1-2
CASSLAAGSSYEQYF,TGTGCCAGCAGCTTGGCCGCGGGCAGCTCCTACGAGCAGTACTTC,TRBV5-4,NA,NA,TRBJ2-7
CATKGTSGTFIYEQYF,TGTGCCACCAAGGGGACTAGCGGGACTTTTATATACGAGCAGTACTTC,TRBV27,TRBD2,NA,TRBJ2-7
CASSGERAWQFF,TGCGCCAGCAGCGGGGAGCGGGCTTGGCAGTTCTTC,TRBV5-1,NA,NA,TRBJ2-1
CASSDSGQTNYGYTF,TGTGCCAGCAGCGACTCGGGACAGACTAACTATGGCTACACCTTC,TRBV9,TRBD1,NA,TRBJ1-2
CASSPFPPETELWGSGNTIYF,TGCGCCAGCAGCCCTTTCCCGCCCGAGACTGAGCTCTGGGGCTCTGGAAACACCATATATTTT,TRBV4-1,NA,NA,TRBJ1-3
CAWGSGLNTEAFF,TGTGCCTGGGGATCGGGCCTGAACACTGAAGCTTTCTTT,TRBV28,NA,NA,TRBJ1-1